The 26 T cell receptor beta chains given below trace back to one sample, sequenced in a study of CD8 T cells in Susac syndrome. Random hexamers were used to reverse transcribe the RNA input (about 0.5 to 1 ug). TCRdb redid the calling of the immunoSEQ multiplex PCR reads with MiXCR, one entry per CDR3 protein. The table includes about 200,000 distinct CDR3 sequences, approximately 95% detected once. Sequencing used CD4+ T cells from PBMCs. The receptors stem from a human donor with multiple sclerosis.

This chain connects TRBV5-1 to TRBJ2-5, with 9 bases identical to TRBD1. The ends lost 5 bases at V and 5 bases at J; junction bases unmatched: 4. Germline V gives CDR1 SGHRS, CDR2 YFSETQ. This CDR3 is built from 13 residues. CDR3 in amino acids: CASSLQGAETQYF. Written as DNA, the CDR3 is TGCGCCAGCAGTCTACAGGGGGCTGAGACCCAGTACTTC.

This clonotype was detected once. The V and J genes are TRBV29-1 and TRBJ1-2; D is ambiguous. Germline CDR1 is SQVTM and CDR2 is ANQGSEA. Trimming cost V 7 bases and J 2 bases, with 11 bases left between them. This CDR3 comprises 12 residues. DNA for the CDR3: TGCAGCGCCGGGGAACAGAACTATGGCTACACCTTC. It specifies CSAGEQNYGYTF.

This sequence joins TRBV30 and TRBJ2-4; D unclear. V was pared by 6 bases and J by 8 bases, with 14 bases between. The CDR3 consists of 12 residues. In germline, CDR1 is GTSNPN, CDR2 SVGIG (reference sequence). CDR3 amino acids: CACMDSGDIQYF. Written as DNA, the CDR3 is TGTGCCTGTATGGATTCTGGGGACATTCAGTACTTC.

The DNA of the CDR3 is TGTGCCAGCAGCCGGGACAGCAGGAATGAGCAGTACTTC. It yields the protein CASSRDSRNEQYF. The chain recombines TRBV28 with TRBJ2-7, with TRBD1 identical over 7 bases. With V trimmed by 6 bases and J by 7 bases, 9 bases remained unmatched. This CDR3 comprises 13 residues. CDR1 MDHEN and CDR2 SYDVKM come from the germline V gene.

This rearrangement joins TRBV18 to TRBJ1-2; 9 bases align to TRBD1. This CDR3 is built from 17 residues. Trimming took 3 bases from V and 5 from J; bases not matched to a gene: 13. Germline loops: CDR1 KGHSH, CDR2 LQKENI. CDR3 in amino acids: CASSPKTGGTGPYGYTF. For the CDR3, the DNA is TGTGCCAGCTCACCTAAGACAGGGGGAACAGGTCCTTATGGCTACACCTTC.

This chain links TRBV10-3 with TRBJ2-7; 8 positions agree with TRBD1. The CDR3 length is 12 residues. Trimming took 8 bases from V and 5 from J; bases not matched to a gene: 5. Germline lookup yields CDR1 ENHRY and CDR2 SYGVKD. CDR3 sequence: CAIGSGGDEQYV. The CDR3 DNA reads TGTGCCATCGGGTCAGGGGGCGACGAGCAGTACGTC.

The chain links TRBV4-1 to TRBJ2-5; D unclear. Germline V gene sequence: CDR1 MGHRA, CDR2 YSYEKL. The V gene lost 4 bases and the J gene lost 9 bases, with 33 bases spanning the gap. This CDR3 has 19 amino acids. This CDR3 is CASSREVNGNSLLGPSQYF. The CDR3 nucleotides are TGCGCCAGCAGCCGAGAAGTGAATGGGAACTCCCTCCTTGGACCTTCCCAGTACTTC.

The chain is built from TRBV7-2 and TRBJ1-5; D may be TRBD1 (5 bases). V was trimmed by 2 bases and J by 5 bases, leaving 13 bases between them. CDR1 SGHTA and CDR2 FQGNSA come from the germline V gene. The CDR3 totals 15 residues. The CDR3 bases are TGTGCCAGCAGCTTAAATGGCAGGGCTGATCAGCCCCAGCATTTT. It encodes CASSLNGRADQPQHF.

J is TRBJ2-5 and V is TRBV4-1; 8 nucleotides agree with TRBD2. The CDR3 is made up of 16 amino acids. Unmatched junction bases numbered 8, after V lost 3 bases and J lost 2 bases. Germline assignment: CDR1 MGHRA and CDR2 YSYEKL. CDR3 loop: CASSQHTGTSQETQYF. The CDR3 DNA follows: TGCGCCAGCAGCCAGCACACCGGGACTAGTCAAGAGACCCAGTACTTC.

This clonotype appeared once. This rearrangement joins TRBV7-6 to TRBJ1-2, with no clear D. The CDR3 is 17 amino acids. In germline, CDR1 is SGHVS, CDR2 FNYEAQ. V shed 3 bases and J shed 1 base, with 18 bases lying between them. The CDR3 DNA is TGTGCCAGCAGCTTTACAAGTTCGACACATCTTAACTATGGCTACACCTTC. It translates to CASSFTSSTHLNYGYTF.

V and J are TRBV30 and TRBJ1-1; D is uncertain. In germline, CDR1 is GTSNPN, CDR2 SVGIG (reference sequence). The CDR3 has 14 residues. V lost 7 bases to trimming and J lost 1 base, with 16 bases between them. CDR3: CAFFLSRGNTEAFF. CDR3 bases: TGTGCCTTCTTTCTAAGTCGGGGGAACACTGAAGCTTTCTTT.

V is TRBV25-1 and J is TRBJ1-2, with D perhaps TRBD1 (6 bases). The CDR3 is made up of 14 amino acids. Trimming took off 4 bases at V and 2 bases at J, with 11 bases between the two ends. Germline CDR1 reads MGHDK; CDR2 reads SYGVNS. CDR3 region: CASSVGQMNYGYTF. For the CDR3, the DNA is TGTGCCAGCAGTGTAGGACAGATGAACTATGGCTACACCTTC.

The J gene is TRBJ2-7, the V gene TRBV3-1; weak D call: TRBD1 (6 bases). The CDR3 totals 14 residues. Germline CDR1 reads LGHDT; CDR2 reads YNNKEL (reference sequence). Deletions cut 1 base from V and 2 bases from J, with 9 bases between. As DNA, the CDR3 is TGTGCCAGCAGCCAAGCGGGACACCCCTACGAGCAGTACTTC. Residues: CASSQAGHPYEQYF.

The J gene is TRBJ2-7, the V gene TRBV6-6; D unclear. Germline CDR1 is MNHNY and CDR2 is SVGAGI (reference sequence). Trimming left V 2 bases short and J 4 bases short, with 12 bases between. CDR3 length: 14 residues. CDR3 coding DNA: TGTGCCAGCAGTTACGCCACAGCTGCATACGAGCAGTACGTC. Residues: CASSYATAAYEQYV.

The chain recombines TRBV20-1 with TRBJ2-1; D not certain. Trimming took 4 bases from V and 9 from J, leaving 10 bases between them. CDR3 length: 11 amino acids. From germline, CDR1 is DFQATT and CDR2 SNEGSKA (reference sequence). Here the CDR3 reads CSAIPHGEQFF. CDR3 in DNA: TGCAGTGCTATTCCCCACGGTGAGCAGTTCTTC.

This chain connects TRBV30 to TRBJ1-1; D is perhaps TRBD1 (6 bases). This CDR3 contains 16 residues. Trimming removed 0 bases from V and 1 base from J, with 15 bases in between. CDR1 is GTSNPN, CDR2 SVGIG, per germline (reference sequence). The CDR3 loop is CAWSVMGHLSNTEAFF. The CDR3 DNA reads TGTGCCTGGAGTGTTATGGGACACCTGTCGAACACTGAAGCTTTCTTT.

The gene calls are TRBV12-3 or TRBV12-4 and TRBJ2-1; D is unresolved. The CDR3 totals 14 residues. Trimming removed 6 bases from V and 4 bases from J, with 13 bases in between. The CDR3, as DNA: TGTGCCAGCAGAGACCGGAGCGCGTACAATGAGCAGTTCTTC. As protein: CASRDRSAYNEQFF.

For the CDR3, the DNA is TGCAGTGCTAGAGATGGCCGGGCCACTGAAGCTTTCTTT. This sequence encodes CSARDGRATEAFF. The chain couples TRBV20-1 to TRBJ1-1; D uncertain. The germline gives CDR1 DFQATT, CDR2 SNEGSKA (reference sequence). The ends were cut back, 0 bases at V and 4 bases at J, with 9 bases in the middle. The CDR3 contains 13 residues.

The rearrangement links TRBV6-5 to TRBJ2-5, with 7 positions matching TRBD1. The CDR3 runs to 13 residues. Losses at the gene ends were 8 bases for V and 4 bases for J; bases not matched to a gene: 7. The germline gives CDR1 MNHEY, CDR2 SVGAGI. CDR3 amino acids: CASETGRGETQYF. CDR3 DNA: TGTGCCAGCGAGACAGGGAGAGGAGAGACCCAGTACTTC.

Only one count was recorded for this clonotype. The gene calls are TRBV20-1 and TRBJ2-7; 7 bases agree with TRBD2. CDR3 length: 12 amino acids. Per germline, CDR1 DFQATT and CDR2 SNEGSKA (reference sequence). The J segment lost 2 bases and the V segment lost 6 bases, leaving 4 bases of the junction unmatched. The CDR3 is CSARGGAYEQYF. The CDR3 DNA follows: TGCAGTGCGCGCGGGGGAGCCTACGAGCAGTACTTC.

V gene TRBV29-1 combines with J gene TRBJ2-1; TRBD1 or TRBD2 may be the D gene (6 bases each). The V and J ends lost 7 bases and 9 bases respectively, with 22 bases between them. Germline assignment: CDR1 SQVTM and CDR2 ANQGSEA. The CDR3 is 14 residues long. CDR3 in DNA: TGCAGCGCAGAGTACGACGGAGGGGGGAGTGAGCAGTTCTTC. It encodes CSAEYDGGGSEQFF.

The chain combines TRBV29-1 with TRBJ2-2; D is tentatively TRBD1 or TRBD2 (5 bases each). V was clipped by 6 bases and J by 5 bases, with 19 bases between them. The germline CDR1 and CDR2 sequences are SQVTM and ANQGSEA. The CDR3 spans 15 residues. The CDR3 is CSVPTGTGGTGELFF. In DNA form, the CDR3 reads TGCAGCGTCCCAACGGGAACAGGTGGTACCGGGGAGCTGTTTTTT.

The rearrangement links TRBV12-3 or TRBV12-4 to TRBJ2-2, with D hard to call. The length of the CDR3 is 15 residues. The ends were cut back, 7 bases at V and 0 bases at J, with 12 bases in the middle. CDR3 nucleotides: TGTGCCAGCAAGGGAATCACCGCGAACACCGGGGAGCTGTTTTTT. Encoded protein: CASKGITANTGELFF.

Written as DNA, the CDR3 is TGTGCCAGCAGCCCCCGACAGTTGGGGAACACTGAAGCTTTCTTT. This gives the protein CASSPRQLGNTEAFF. V is TRBV7-3 and J is TRBJ1-1; D might be TRBD1 (5 bases). CDR1 and CDR2 (germline): SGHTA, FQGTGA. V shed 5 bases and J shed 1 base, with 14 bases lying between them. The CDR3 has 15 residues.

The gene calls are TRBV5-1 and TRBJ2-1, with 8 bases matching TRBD2. The J segment lost 2 bases and the V segment lost 6 bases, leaving 7 bases of the junction unmatched. Per germline, CDR1 SGHRS and CDR2 YFSETQ. The CDR3 is made up of 15 amino acids. The CDR3 region has the DNA TGCGCCAGCAAGGAAGCGGGGGCCGCCTACAATGAGCAGTTCTTC. Translation: CASKEAGAAYNEQFF. The entire variable domain, with the rest obtained from reference TRBV5-1 and TRBJ2-1, is as follows: KAGVTQTPRYLIKTRGQQVTLSCSPISGHRSVSWYQQTPGQGLQFLFEYFSETQRNKGNFPGRFSGRQFSNSRSEMNVSTLELGDSALYLCASKEAGAAYNEQFFGPGTRLTVL.

The chain has TRBV20-1 and TRBJ1-2; tentatively, D is TRBD1 (6 bases). The CDR3 runs to 14 residues. Trimming removed 5 bases from V and 2 bases from J, with 15 bases in between. Per the germline V gene, CDR1 is DFQATT and CDR2 is SNEGSKA (reference sequence). The CDR3 here is CSAHQDSLNYGYTF. The CDR3 nucleotides read TGCAGTGCTCACCAGGACAGTTTAAACTATGGCTACACCTTC.